This entry lists 22 T cell receptor beta chains sequenced from one sample in a study of blood T cells in healthy people across ages (dated by TCRdb to the mid-2010s). To prepare the library, 5' RACE was applied. Instrument used: Illumina HiSeq 2500. A second about 7 to 11 cycle PCR used a sample-barcoded 5' primer and a J-beta primer mix. TCRdb reworked the public reads: Q25 trimming with fastp, MiXCR clone assembly, productive beta chains retained. Each entry is one CDR3 protein sequence, shown with its most common DNA and genes. Counted in this sample were about 780,000 distinct CDR3 sequences; about 42% of them appeared once. 18% of the sample rests with the top ten. The material sequenced was blood. These TCRs come from an elderly man in good health.

Points on this clonotype: Germline and junction disagree at one end, which may indicate a read error. V usage is TRBV19 and J usage is TRBJ2-1; 9 bases align to TRBD1. Germline V gene lookup returns CDR1 LNHDA and CDR2 SQIVND (reference sequence). The CDR3 has 15 residues. CDR3 residues: CASSCHRDRDNGQFF. As DNA, the CDR3 is TGTGCCAGTAGTTGCCACCGGGACAGGGATAATGGGCAGTTCTTC.

This clonotype has only one observation. The chain joins TRBV20-1 to TRBJ2-3; TRBD2 matches at 10 bases. Germline V gene lookup returns CDR1 DFQATT and CDR2 SNEGSKA (reference sequence). Losses at the gene ends were 3 bases for V and 4 bases for J; bases not matched to a gene: 7. This CDR3 spans 15 amino acids. As DNA, the CDR3 is TGCAGTGCTAGGCCTAGCGGGAGTTTTTCAGATACGCAGTATTTT. It yields the protein CSARPSGSFSDTQYF.

A few counts support this clonotype. The V call is TRBV12-3 or TRBV12-4, the J call TRBJ1-6; the D gene is possibly TRBD1 (6 bases). V shed 3 bases and J shed 0 bases, with 12 bases lying between them. The CDR3 runs to 17 residues. As DNA, the CDR3 is TGTGCCAGCAGTTTTGGGGGCACCCGCTCCTATAATTCACCCCTCCACTTT. Protein product: CASSFGGTRSYNSPLHF.

This clonotype was counted ten times or more. The germline gene is not matched at one end of the junction; a read error may be the cause. The V call is TRBV7-3, the J call TRBJ2-3, with D unclear. CDR3 size: 14 residues. Looked up from germline, CDR1 is SGHTA and CDR2 is FQGTGA. CDR3 sequence (DNA): TGTGCCAGCAGCCTAACCCCTACTCGAGATACGCAGTATTTT. Translation gives CASSLTPTRDTQYF.

The chain joins TRBV28 to TRBJ2-1; the match to TRBD2 covers 7 bases. Germline CDR1 and CDR2: MDHEN and SYDVKM. The CDR3 extends over 14 amino acids. The V and J ends lost 8 bases and 4 bases, in that order; junction bases with no gene match: 8. The CDR3 DNA sequence: TGTGCCAGCCGAGCGGGACCAAAATACAATGAGCAGTTCTTC. Amino acids: CASRAGPKYNEQFF.

This clonotype turned up a few times. One junction end disagrees with the germline gene, perhaps due to a read error. The chain links TRBV7-9 to TRBJ2-1; TRBD1 is a possible D gene (7 bases). Germline V CDR1 and CDR2: SEHNR, FQNEAQ (reference sequence). The CDR3 has 14 amino acids. In nucleotides, the CDR3 is TGTACCAGCAGCAGGGGGGACGCGAACGATGAGCAGTTCTTC. It encodes CTSSRGDANDEQFF.

This clonotype came up a few times. The chain uses TRBV5-4 and TRBJ2-7; a weak D match, TRBD2 (5 bases). The CDR3 runs 15 residues. V was shortened by 4 bases and J by 4 bases, with 18 bases between the two germline ends. Looked up from germline, CDR1 is SGHNT and CDR2 is YYREEE (reference sequence). In DNA, the CDR3 is TGTGCCAGCAGCCCGGGGATGGCGGACCCGTACGAGCAGTACTTC. Its protein is CASSPGMADPYEQYF.

This clonotype was recorded a few times. The J gene is TRBJ2-5, the V gene TRBV3-1; TRBD2 aligns across 8 bases. V lost 4 bases to trimming and J lost 5 bases; unmatched junction nucleotides: 9. The CDR3 consists of 15 residues. Germline V gene lookup returns CDR1 LGHDT and CDR2 YNNKEL (reference sequence). Here the CDR3 reads CASSLGLAERETQYF. CDR3 nucleotide sequence: TGTGCCAGCAGCCTTGGACTAGCCGAGAGGGAGACCCAGTACTTC.

This clonotype was found a few times. The chain couples TRBV28 to TRBJ2-1, with a weak D call TRBD1 (5 bases). Germline V gene lookup returns CDR1 MDHEN and CDR2 SYDVKM. Trimming took 8 bases from V and 4 from J, leaving 24 bases between them. The CDR3 covers 17 residues. For the CDR3, the DNA is TGTGCCAGCGAGAGTCTAGTATTAGGGGAAGCGTACAATGAGCAGTTCTTC. Translating it yields CASESLVLGEAYNEQFF.

This rearrangement joins TRBV10-3 to TRBJ1-5, with 7 bases fitting TRBD1. Trimming removed 0 bases from V and 4 bases from J; junction bases left unmatched: 3. The germline CDR1 and CDR2 sequences are ENHRY and SYGVKD. CDR3 size: 15 residues. The CDR3 DNA sequence: TGTGCCATCAGTGAGTCAAGGGGGCGGAATCAGCCCCAGCATTTT. Protein sequence: CAISESRGRNQPQHF.

The chain joins TRBV25-1 to TRBJ1-6, with D perhaps TRBD1 (5 bases). Per the germline V gene, CDR1 is MGHDK and CDR2 is SYGVNS. The germline V and J ends were trimmed by 4 bases and 9 bases, with 10 bases remaining between them. The CDR3 length is 13 residues. CDR3 DNA sequence: TGTGCCAGCAGTGGGGGCTCCAGTTCACCCCTCCACTTT. Encoded protein: CASSGGSSSPLHF.

The V and J genes are TRBV29-1 and TRBJ2-5; 7 nucleotides agree with TRBD2. The CDR3 spans 14 residues. Per the germline V gene, CDR1 is SQVTM and CDR2 is ANQGSEA. Trimming removed 6 bases from V and 0 bases from J; junction bases left unmatched: 7. CDR3 DNA sequence: TGCAGCGTCCCAGGACTAGGGTACCAAGAGACCCAGTACTTC. Protein product: CSVPGLGYQETQYF.

The V call is TRBV29-1, the J call TRBJ2-1, with D possibly being TRBD1 or TRBD2 (5 bases each). The CDR3 is 13 residues long. Germline V gives CDR1 SQVTM, CDR2 ANQGSEA. V was pared by 8 bases and J by 9 bases, with 20 bases between. The CDR3 spells CSLQRDGWSEQFF. CDR3 bases: TGCAGCCTTCAAAGGGACGGGTGGAGTGAGCAGTTCTTC.

The rearrangement links TRBV5-1 to TRBJ1-5; 9 nucleotides match TRBD1. The V gene end was trimmed by 4 bases and the J gene end by 8 bases; junction bases not matched to a gene: 10. The CDR3 spans 15 residues. Germline V gene sequence: CDR1 SGHRS, CDR2 YFSETQ. The CDR3 DNA sequence: TGCGCCAGCAGCGGCCGGGACAGGGATGGAAAGCCCCAGCATTTT. Translating gives CASSGRDRDGKPQHF.

With respect to this clonotype: A much larger clone lies one base from this, so it may be a read error. The rearrangement uses TRBV5-1 and TRBJ2-1; D is perhaps TRBD1 or TRBD2 (6 bases each). Germline CDR1 is SGHRS and CDR2 is YFSETQ. The V end was cut by 4 bases, the J end by 10 bases, with 18 bases between. The CDR3 covers 14 residues. The CDR3 DNA follows: TGCGCCAGCAGCGCACACAGGGACTCCTACGAGCAGTTCTTC. The encoded protein is CASSAHRDSYEQFF.

The chain recombines TRBV20-1 with TRBJ2-5; 8 positions agree with TRBD1. CDR3 length equals 13 residues. The germline CDR1 and CDR2 sequences are DFQATT and SNEGSKA (reference sequence). J gave up 3 bases and V 4 bases, and 4 bases lay outside the gene matches. The DNA for the CDR3 is TGCAGTGCTACCCCAGGGGGCGAAGAGACCCAGTACTTC. Translation gives CSATPGGEETQYF.

This clonotype was recorded a few times. The germline gene is not matched at one end of the junction; a read error may be the cause. The gene calls are TRBV7-2 and TRBJ2-5; D is uncertain. The CDR3 extends over 14 amino acids. The germline V gene encodes CDR1 SGHTA and CDR2 FQGNSA. In nucleotides, the CDR3 is TGTGCCAGCAGTTTAGGTTACAGCCAAGAGACCCAGTACTTC. Translating gives CASSLGYSQETQYF.

The J gene is TRBJ2-1, the V gene TRBV28; no definite D call. Germline loops: CDR1 MDHEN, CDR2 SYDVKM. This CDR3 spans 14 amino acids. The V and J ends lost 7 bases and 4 bases respectively, with 14 bases between them. This chain's CDR3 is CASTQKGYYNEQFF. CDR3 in DNA: TGTGCCAGCACCCAAAAAGGCTATTACAATGAGCAGTTCTTC.

This clonotype was picked up many times. The rearrangement links TRBV5-1 to TRBJ2-3, with D hard to call. The germline V and J ends were trimmed by 4 bases and 6 bases, with 15 bases remaining between them. The CDR3 loop spans 14 amino acids. CDR1 is SGHRS and CDR2 is YFSETQ in the germline V gene. CDR3 amino acids: CASSTVRSGDTQYF. CDR3 coding DNA: TGCGCCAGCAGCACCGTACGGAGTGGTGATACGCAGTATTTT.

The J gene is TRBJ1-5, the V gene TRBV20-1; D perhaps matches TRBD1 (5 bases). The CDR3 consists of 13 residues. Germline values: CDR1 DFQATT, CDR2 SNEGSKA (reference sequence). V lost 6 bases to trimming and J lost 6 bases, with 15 bases between them. The CDR3 DNA reads TGCAGTGCAGCCCGGTCAGGGAGTCAGCCCCAGCATTTT. Its protein is CSAARSGSQPQHF.

The V gene is TRBV20-1, the J gene TRBJ2-3; D gene unclear. The CDR3 totals 15 residues. Germline assignment: CDR1 DFQATT and CDR2 SNEGSKA (reference sequence). Trimming cost V 3 bases and J 1 base, with 14 bases left between them. This CDR3 is CSASDNLARTDTQYF. The CDR3, as DNA: TGCAGTGCTAGTGATAACCTCGCACGCACAGATACGCAGTATTTT.

The chain uses TRBV7-2 and TRBJ1-1; D ambiguous. This CDR3 has 15 amino acids. Germline CDR1 SGHTA, CDR2 FQGNSA. V was pared by 1 base and J by 8 bases, with 17 bases between. The CDR3 loop reads CASSLGTAVAGEAFF. The CDR3, as DNA: TGTGCCAGCAGCTTAGGGACGGCTGTAGCTGGGGAAGCTTTCTTT.